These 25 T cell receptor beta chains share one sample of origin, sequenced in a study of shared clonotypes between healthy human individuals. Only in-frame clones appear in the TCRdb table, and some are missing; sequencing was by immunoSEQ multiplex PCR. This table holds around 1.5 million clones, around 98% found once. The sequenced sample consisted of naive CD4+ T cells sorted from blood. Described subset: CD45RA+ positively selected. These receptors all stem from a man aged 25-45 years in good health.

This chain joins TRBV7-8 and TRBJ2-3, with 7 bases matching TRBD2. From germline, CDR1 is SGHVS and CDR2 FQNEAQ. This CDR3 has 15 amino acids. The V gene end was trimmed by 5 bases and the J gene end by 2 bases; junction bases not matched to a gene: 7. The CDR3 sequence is CASSPKAGITDTQYF. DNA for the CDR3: TGTGCCAGCAGCCCGAAAGCGGGAATCACAGATACGCAGTATTTT.

In DNA, the CDR3 is TGCGCCAGCAGCTTATGGCGAAGGCAAGAGACCCAGTACTTC. Translating gives CASSLWRRQETQYF. This chain joins TRBV5-1 and TRBJ2-5, with no clear D. Trimming took off 2 bases at V and 2 bases at J, with 10 bases between the two ends. CDR3 length: 14 amino acids. Germline CDR1 SGHRS, CDR2 YFSETQ.

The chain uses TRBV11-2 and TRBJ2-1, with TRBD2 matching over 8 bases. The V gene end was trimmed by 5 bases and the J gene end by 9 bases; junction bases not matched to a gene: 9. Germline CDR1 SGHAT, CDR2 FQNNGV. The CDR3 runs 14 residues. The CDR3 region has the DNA TGTGCCAGCAGCCTACTAGCGGTCTATGGTGAGCAGTTCTTC. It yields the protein CASSLLAVYGEQFF.

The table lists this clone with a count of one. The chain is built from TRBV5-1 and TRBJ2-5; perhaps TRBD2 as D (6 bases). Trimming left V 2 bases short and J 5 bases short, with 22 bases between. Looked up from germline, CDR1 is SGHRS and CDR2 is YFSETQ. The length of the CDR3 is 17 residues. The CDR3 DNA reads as TGCGCCAGCAGCTTCCCCCGGAAGCTGGGGGGTTATGAGACCCAGTACTTC. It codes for CASSFPRKLGGYETQYF. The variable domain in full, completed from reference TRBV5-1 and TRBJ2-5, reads KAGVTQTPRYLIKTRGQQVTLSCSPISGHRSVSWYQQTPGQGLQFLFEYFSETQRNKGNFPGRFSGRQFSNSRSEMNVSTLELGDSALYLCASSFPRKLGGYETQYFGPGTRLLVL.

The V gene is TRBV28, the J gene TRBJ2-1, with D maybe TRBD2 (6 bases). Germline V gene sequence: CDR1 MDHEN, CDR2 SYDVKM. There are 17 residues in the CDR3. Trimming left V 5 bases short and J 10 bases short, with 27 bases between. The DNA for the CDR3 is TGTGCCAGCAGTCCCCAATATGGGGGGACTGCCCTTCGCGAGCAGTTCTTC. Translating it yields CASSPQYGGTALREQFF.

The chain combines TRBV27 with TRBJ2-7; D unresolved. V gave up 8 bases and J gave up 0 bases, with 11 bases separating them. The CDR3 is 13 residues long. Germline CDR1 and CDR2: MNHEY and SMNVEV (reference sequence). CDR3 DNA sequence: TGTGCCAGCGGCAAAGCCTACTCCTACGAGCAGTACTTC. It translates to CASGKAYSYEQYF.

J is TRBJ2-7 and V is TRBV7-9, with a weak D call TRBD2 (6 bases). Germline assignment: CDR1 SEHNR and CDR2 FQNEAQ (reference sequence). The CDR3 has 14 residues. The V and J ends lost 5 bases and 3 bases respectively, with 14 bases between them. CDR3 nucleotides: TGTGCCAGCAGCACTACGCGGGGAGGCTACGAGCAGTACTTC. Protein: CASSTTRGGYEQYF.

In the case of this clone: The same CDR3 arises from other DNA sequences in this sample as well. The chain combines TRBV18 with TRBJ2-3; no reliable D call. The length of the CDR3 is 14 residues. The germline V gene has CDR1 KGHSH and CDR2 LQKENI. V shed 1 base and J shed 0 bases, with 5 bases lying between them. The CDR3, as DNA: TGTGCCAGCTCACCACTTCCTAGCACAGATACGCAGTATTTT. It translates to CASSPLPSTDTQYF.

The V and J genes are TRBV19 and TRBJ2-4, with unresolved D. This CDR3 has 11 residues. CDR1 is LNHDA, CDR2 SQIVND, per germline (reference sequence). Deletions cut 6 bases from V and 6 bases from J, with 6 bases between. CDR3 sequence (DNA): TGTGCCAGTAGCTTGGGAAACATTCAGTACTTC. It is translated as CASSLGNIQYF.

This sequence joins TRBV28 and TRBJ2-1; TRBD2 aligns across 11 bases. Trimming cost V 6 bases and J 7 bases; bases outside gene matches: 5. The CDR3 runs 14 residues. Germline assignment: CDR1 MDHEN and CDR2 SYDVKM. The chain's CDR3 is CASRGLAVSNEQFF. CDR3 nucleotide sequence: TGTGCCAGCAGGGGACTAGCGGTTTCAAATGAGCAGTTCTTC.

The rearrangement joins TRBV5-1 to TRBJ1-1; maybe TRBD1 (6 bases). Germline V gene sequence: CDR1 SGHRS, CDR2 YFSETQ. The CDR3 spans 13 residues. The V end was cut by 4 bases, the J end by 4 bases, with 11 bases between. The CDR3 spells CASSREGGTEAFF. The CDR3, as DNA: TGCGCCAGCAGCAGGGAGGGGGGCACTGAAGCTTTCTTT. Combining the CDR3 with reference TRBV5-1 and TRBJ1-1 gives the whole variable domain KAGVTQTPRYLIKTRGQQVTLSCSPISGHRSVSWYQQTPGQGLQFLFEYFSETQRNKGNFPGRFSGRQFSNSRSEMNVSTLELGDSALYLCASSREGGTEAFFGQGTRLTVV.

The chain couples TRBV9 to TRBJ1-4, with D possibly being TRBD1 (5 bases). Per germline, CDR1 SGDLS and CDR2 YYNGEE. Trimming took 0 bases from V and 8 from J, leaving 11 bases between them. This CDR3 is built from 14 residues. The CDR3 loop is CASSVEGPTEKLFF. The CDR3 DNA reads TGTGCCAGCAGCGTAGAGGGACCCACCGAAAAACTGTTTTTT. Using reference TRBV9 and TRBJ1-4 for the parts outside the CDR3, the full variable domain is DSGVTQTPKHLITATGQRVTLRCSPRSGDLSVYWYQQSLDQGLQFLIQYYNGEERAKGNILERFSAQQFPDLHSELNLSSLELGDSALYFCASSVEGPTEKLFFGSGTQLSVL.

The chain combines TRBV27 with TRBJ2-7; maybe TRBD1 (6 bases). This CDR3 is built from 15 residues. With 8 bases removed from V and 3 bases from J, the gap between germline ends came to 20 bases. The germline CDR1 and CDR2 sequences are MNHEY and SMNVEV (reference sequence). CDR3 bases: TGTGCCAGCGCCCTTTGGGGGCGGAATAACTACGAGCAGTACTTC. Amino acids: CASALWGRNNYEQYF.

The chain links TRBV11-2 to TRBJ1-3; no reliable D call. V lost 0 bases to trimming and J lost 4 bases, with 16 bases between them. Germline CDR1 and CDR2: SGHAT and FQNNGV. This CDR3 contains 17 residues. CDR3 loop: CASSLDRTRLLGNTIYF. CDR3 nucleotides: TGTGCCAGCAGCTTAGACCGGACTCGTCTCTTGGGAAACACCATATATTTT.

Here the CDR3 reads CASSLIFPGGSSYEQYF. CDR3 coding DNA: TGTGCCAGCAGTTTAATTTTTCCTGGCGGGAGCTCCTACGAGCAGTACTTC. This rearrangement joins TRBV28 to TRBJ2-7; 7 bases align to TRBD2. The junction had 10 bases not matched to a gene; V was cut back by 2 bases and J by 0 bases. Germline loops: CDR1 MDHEN, CDR2 SYDVKM. The CDR3 contains 17 residues.

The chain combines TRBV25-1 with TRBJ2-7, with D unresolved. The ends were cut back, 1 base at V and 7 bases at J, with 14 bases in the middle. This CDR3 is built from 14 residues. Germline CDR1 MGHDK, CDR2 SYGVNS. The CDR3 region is CASSESPTATEQYF. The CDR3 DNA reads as TGTGCCAGCAGTGAATCCCCGACCGCTACAGAGCAGTACTTC.

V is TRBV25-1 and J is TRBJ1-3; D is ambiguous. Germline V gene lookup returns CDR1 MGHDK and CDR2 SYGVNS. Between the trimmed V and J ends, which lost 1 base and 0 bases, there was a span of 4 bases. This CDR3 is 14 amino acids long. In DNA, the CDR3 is TGTGCCAGCAGTGAATCGGCCTCTGGAAACACCATATATTTT. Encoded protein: CASSESASGNTIYF.

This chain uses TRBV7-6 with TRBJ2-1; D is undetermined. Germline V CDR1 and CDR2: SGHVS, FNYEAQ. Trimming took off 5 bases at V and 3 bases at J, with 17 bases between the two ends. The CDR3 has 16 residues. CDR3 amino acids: CASSRNKDPLYNEQFF. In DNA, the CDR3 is TGTGCCAGCAGCCGCAACAAAGACCCACTCTACAATGAGCAGTTCTTC.

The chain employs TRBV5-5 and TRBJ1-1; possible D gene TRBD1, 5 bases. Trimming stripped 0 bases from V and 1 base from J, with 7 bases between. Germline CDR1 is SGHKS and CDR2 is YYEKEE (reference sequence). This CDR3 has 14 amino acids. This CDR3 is CASSLDRGNTEAFF. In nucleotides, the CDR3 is TGTGCCAGCAGCTTGGATAGGGGGAACACTGAAGCTTTCTTT. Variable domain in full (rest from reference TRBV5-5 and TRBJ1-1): DAGVTQSPTHLIKTRGQQVTLRCSPISGHKSVSWYQQVLGQGPQFIFQYYEKEERGRGNFPDRFSARQFPNYSSELNVNALLLGDSALYLCASSLDRGNTEAFFGQGTRLTVV.

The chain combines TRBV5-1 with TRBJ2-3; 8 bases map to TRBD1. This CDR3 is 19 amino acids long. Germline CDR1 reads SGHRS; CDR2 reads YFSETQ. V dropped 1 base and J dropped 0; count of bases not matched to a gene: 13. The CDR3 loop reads CASSLSKTGVPSSTDTQYF. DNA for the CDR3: TGCGCCAGCAGCTTGTCTAAGACAGGGGTGCCATCTAGCACAGATACGCAGTATTTT.

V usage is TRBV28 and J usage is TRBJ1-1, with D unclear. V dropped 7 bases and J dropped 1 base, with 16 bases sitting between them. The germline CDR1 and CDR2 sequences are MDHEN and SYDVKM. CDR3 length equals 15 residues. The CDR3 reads CASIMANLGNTEAFF. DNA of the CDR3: TGTGCCAGCATAATGGCAAACTTGGGGAACACTGAAGCTTTCTTT. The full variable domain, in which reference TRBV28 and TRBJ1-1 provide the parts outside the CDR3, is DVKVTQSSRYLVKRTGEKVFLECVQDMDHENMFWYRQDPGLGLRLIYFSYDVKMKEKGDIPEGYSVSREKKERFSLILESASTNQTSMYLCASIMANLGNTEAFFGQGTRLTVV.

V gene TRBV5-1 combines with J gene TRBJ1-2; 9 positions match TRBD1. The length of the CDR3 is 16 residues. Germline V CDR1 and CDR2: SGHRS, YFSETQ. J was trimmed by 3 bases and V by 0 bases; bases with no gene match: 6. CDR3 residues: CASSLVVGQGDYGYTF. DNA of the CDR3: TGCGCCAGCAGCTTGGTGGTGGGACAGGGCGACTATGGCTACACCTTC.

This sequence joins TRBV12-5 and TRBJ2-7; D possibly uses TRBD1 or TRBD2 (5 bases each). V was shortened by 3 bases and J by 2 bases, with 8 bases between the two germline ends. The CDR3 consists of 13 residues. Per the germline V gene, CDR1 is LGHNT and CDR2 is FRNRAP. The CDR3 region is CASGFMGAYEQYF. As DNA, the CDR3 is TGTGCTAGTGGTTTTATGGGGGCCTACGAGCAGTACTTC.

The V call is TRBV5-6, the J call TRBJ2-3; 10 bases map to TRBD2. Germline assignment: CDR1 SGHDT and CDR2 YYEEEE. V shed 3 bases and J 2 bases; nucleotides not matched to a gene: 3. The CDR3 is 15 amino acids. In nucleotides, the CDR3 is TGTGCCAGCAGCTCAGGACTAGCGGCCACAGATACGCAGTATTTT. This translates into CASSSGLAATDTQYF.

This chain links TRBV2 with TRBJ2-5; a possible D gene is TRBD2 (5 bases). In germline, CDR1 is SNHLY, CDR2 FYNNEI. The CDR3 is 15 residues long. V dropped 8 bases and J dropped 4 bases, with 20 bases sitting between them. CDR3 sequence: CASGPNGIFLETQYF. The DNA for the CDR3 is TGTGCCAGCGGGCCTAACGGGATCTTCCTAGAGACCCAGTACTTC.